Below are 15 T cell receptor beta chains sequenced from a single sample in a study of OX40 agonist ivuxolimab in advanced cancers. Profiled with immunoSEQ multiplex PCR; TCRdb holds only in-frame clones, not every one. The table has about 61,000 clones, 85% to 90% seen once. The specimen comprised CD4+ or CD8+ T cells sorted from blood, sampled in a trial of the OX40 agonist ivuxolimab. The receptors here all came from an adult with an advanced solid tumor such as melanoma, head and neck, liver or kidney cancer.

This clone appeared a single time. The rearrangement uses TRBV21-1 and TRBJ1-5. TRBV21-1 is labeled a pseudogene. The CDR3 totals 15 residues. The CDR3 loop reads CASSLRTDCNQPQHF. CDR3 DNA: TGTGCCAGCAGCTTGCGGACGGACTGCAATCAGCCCCAGCATTTT.

The V and J genes are TRBV21-1 and TRBJ2-7; the table's D call TRBD2 went unverified against the DNA. TRBV21-1 is a listed pseudogene. The CDR3 spans 16 residues. The CDR3 spells CASSSTRLAGFHEQYF. The CDR3 DNA reads as TGTGCCAGCAGCAGTACAAGGCTAGCGGGATTTCACGAGCAGTACTTC.

A single count supports this clone. This chain uses TRBV28 with TRBJ2-4, with 8 bases matching TRBD1. V lost 7 bases, J lost 4 bases, and 9 bases stayed unmatched. The CDR3 extends over 15 amino acids. Germline V lookup: CDR1 MDHEN, CDR2 SYDVKM. CDR3 nucleotides: TGTGCCAGCACTGGACAGGGATTGGCTAAAAACATTCAGTACTTC. It is translated as CASTGQGLAKNIQYF.

This clone has only one observation. J is TRBJ2-7 and V is TRBV30; D uncertain. Germline V gene lookup returns CDR1 GTSNPN and CDR2 SVGIG (reference sequence). Trimming removed 1 base from V and 7 bases from J, with 8 bases in between. This CDR3 contains 11 residues. The CDR3 region has the DNA TGTGCCTGGAGTGCCATTTGGGAGCAGTACTTC. Translation: CAWSAIWEQYF.

The chain uses TRBV6-1 and TRBJ1-3; D remains ambiguous. Germline loops: CDR1 MNHNS, CDR2 SASEGT. Trimming left V 4 bases short and J 4 bases short, with 5 bases between. CDR3 length equals 12 residues. The CDR3 nucleotides read TGTGCCAGCAGTGGAAACGGAAACACCATATATTTT. This gives the protein CASSGNGNTIYF.

The chain combines TRBV7-8 with TRBJ1-3; D uncertain. The CDR3 consists of 16 residues. Germline CDR1 reads SGHVS; CDR2 reads FQNEAQ. Trimming shortened V by 6 bases and J by 1 base, and 16 bases separated the two germline ends. CDR3 nucleotide sequence: TGTGCCAGCAGTATAACCGGGGTGAAGTCTGGAAACACCATATATTTT. This translates into CASSITGVKSGNTIYF.

This clone was seen only once. The chain has TRBV27 and TRBJ2-1; 15 bases are a match to TRBD2. V trimming: 6 bases; J trimming: 0 bases; junction bases outside the gene matches: 9. CDR3 length equals 19 residues. Germline CDR1 MNHEY, CDR2 SMNVEV (reference sequence). Here the CDR3 DNA reads TGTGCCAGCAGACCCGGACTAGCGGGAGGGGCCAGCTCCTACAATGAGCAGTTCTTC. Encoded protein: CASRPGLAGGASSYNEQFF.

This chain connects TRBV2 to TRBJ1-5, with D unclear. CDR1 is SNHLY, CDR2 FYNNEI, per germline. The CDR3 totals 14 residues. Trimming shortened V by 3 bases and J by 1 base, and 7 bases separated the two germline ends. CDR3 sequence: CASSDGWSNQPQHF. The CDR3 DNA reads as TGTGCCAGCAGTGACGGGTGGAGCAATCAGCCCCAGCATTTT.

The chain employs TRBV18 and TRBJ1-3; D might be TRBD1 (5 bases). V was shortened by 4 bases and J by 4 bases, with 11 bases between the two germline ends. CDR1 and CDR2 (germline): KGHSH, LQKENI. The CDR3 loop spans 14 amino acids. The CDR3 bases are TGTGCCAGCTCACAAGAGGGGAGCGGAAACACCATATATTTT. As protein: CASSQEGSGNTIYF.

This rearrangement joins TRBV11-2 to TRBJ2-3; 7 nucleotides agree with TRBD1. J was trimmed by 4 bases and V by 0 bases; bases with no gene match: 4. CDR1 and CDR2 from the germline V gene are SGHAT and FQNNGV. CDR3 length: 15 amino acids. The DNA for the CDR3 is TGTGCCAGCAGCTTAGACAGGACAGGCCCAGATACGCAGTATTTT. Translation: CASSLDRTGPDTQYF.

This chain uses TRBV11-3 with TRBJ2-3; D gene unclear. Trimming pared 0 bases from V and 3 bases from J, leaving 7 bases between. The CDR3 has 14 residues. Germline CDR1 is SGHNT and CDR2 is YENEEA. The CDR3 nucleotides read TGTGCCAGCAGCTTAGATCCCAGAACAGATACGCAGTATTTT. It is translated as CASSLDPRTDTQYF.

The chain uses TRBV19 and TRBJ2-2; 7 bases line up with TRBD1. V was pared by 10 bases and J by 3 bases, with 20 bases of the junction left unmatched. CDR1 and CDR2 (germline): LNHDA, SQIVND (reference sequence). The CDR3 is 18 amino acids. CDR3 coding DNA: TGTGCCACCCGCCGGACAGGCACTACGGGTGGGGACACCGGGGAGCTGTTTTTT. Translated: CATRRTGTTGGDTGELFF.

The J gene is TRBJ2-3, the V gene TRBV7-9, with D maybe TRBD1 (6 bases). V was pared by 3 bases and J by 0 bases, with 16 bases between. The CDR3 extends over 17 amino acids. Per germline, CDR1 SEHNR and CDR2 FQNEAQ (reference sequence). The chain's CDR3 is CASSFRGSVLSTDTQYF. The CDR3 bases are TGTGCCAGCAGCTTCAGGGGCTCAGTCCTTAGCACAGATACGCAGTATTTT.

The chain employs TRBV5-4 and TRBJ2-3; D is perhaps TRBD2 (5 bases). In germline, CDR1 is SGHNT, CDR2 YYREEE (reference sequence). The CDR3 has 15 residues. V was clipped by 3 bases and J by 3 bases, with 14 bases between them. The CDR3 nucleotides are TGTGCCAGCAGCTCCCCTCGAGGGAGTACAGATACGCAGTATTTT. Protein sequence: CASSSPRGSTDTQYF.

The chain joins TRBV5-4 to TRBJ2-3; TRBD1 matches 9 bases. Trimming removed 7 bases from V and 2 bases from J; junction bases left unmatched: 11. Germline V gene lookup returns CDR1 SGHNT and CDR2 YYREEE (reference sequence). The CDR3 is 16 amino acids. DNA of the CDR3: TGTGCCAGCCGGGACAGGGAAACGGGGTACACAGATACGCAGTATTTT. This encodes CASRDRETGYTDTQYF. The full variable domain, rest sourced from reference TRBV5-4 and TRBJ2-3, is ETGVTQSPTHLIKTRGQQVTLRCSSQSGHNTVSWYQQALGQGPQFIFQYYREEENGRGNFPPRFSGLQFPNYSSELNVNALELDDSALYLCASRDRETGYTDTQYFGPGTRLTVL.